This T cell receptor (beta chain) was recorded in a study of cytotoxic CD8 clonotypes in ibrutinib-treated CLL. Overall study context: About 25 partial and 2 complete responses; at median approximately 68 months, about 14 remitted, 12 progressed. Samples showed on average approximately 270,000 productive templates and 90,000 or so productive rearrangements.

A 1 in 200,000 to 1 in 1 million T cell depth was the sequencing target. Only in-frame clones appear in the TCRdb table, and some are missing; sequencing was by immunoSEQ multiplex PCR. The sample shows approximately 50,000 clones, about 65% of them seen only once. Cryopreserved PBMCs provided approximately 2.2 micrograms of genomic DNA for the TCR beta libraries. V was shortened by 4 bases and J by 2 bases, with 12 bases between the two germline ends. CDR1 and CDR2 (germline): SGHRS, YFSETQ. CDR3 length: 14 residues. This chain connects TRBV5-1 to TRBJ2-5; maybe TRBD1 (6 bases). The starting material was PBMCs, obtained after 12 months of ibrutinib treatment. The sequence derives from a human donor with chronic lymphocytic leukemia. The CDR3: CASSTSGQQETQYF. CDR3 nucleotide sequence: TGCGCCAGCAGCACTTCGGGACAACAAGAGACCCAGTACTTC.